This T cell receptor beta chain was sequenced during a study of T cells in Graves' hyperthyroidism and ophthalmopathy. Researchers barred patients who had uncontrolled infection, other autoimmune disease, pregnancy or lactation. Cells are PBMCs isolated from about 10 ml of fresh blood. RNA transcripts served as the template for amplifying TCR beta CDR3 regions. First-round RT-PCR with HTBI primers amplified the TCR CDR3 region. TCRdb re-called the multiplex PCR reads with MiXCR, one entry per CDR3 protein. The table has some 560,000 distinct CDR3 sequences, approximately 14% seen once. There are 13 residues in the CDR3. The V gene lost 0 bases and the J gene lost 3 bases, with 5 bases spanning the gap. This clonotype turned up a few times.

The rearrangement uses TRBV12-3 or TRBV12-4 and TRBJ1-2; D remains unclear. The receptor was isolated from a woman aged 40 to 50 with Graves' hyperthyroidism. The sample was blood. The CDR3 DNA sequence: TGTGCCAGCAGTTTAGCGCTGGACTATGGCTACACCTTC. Protein: CASSLALDYGYTF.